This TCR beta chain was sequenced for a study of shared clonotypes between healthy human individuals (dated by TCRdb to the early 2020s). Looking at the study overall: The cohort included three men and a couple of women between 18 and 49 years of age. Leukapheresis yielded between about 0.85 and 9.5 billion PBMCs per donor. For each donor, CD4 naive and CD4 memory were each given three plates, CD8 naive was given two plates, and CD8 memory was given one plate. To increase sequencing depth and limit assay-specific biases, different laboratories used diverse techniques to prepare libraries and sequence TCR repertoires. Blood TCR repertoires of roughly five healthy adults were deeply sequenced to estimate repertoire size and the extent of clonotype sharing between individuals.

The donors were healthy, HIV-negative adults who had no recently reported acute infections or vaccinations. All donors were Caucasian adults living in Nashville, Tennessee, USA. CD4+ T cells were enriched through magnetic negative selection, after which naive cells were positively selected on CD45RA and the remaining negative fraction served as the memory subset. Blood was obtained by leukapheresis, after which PBMCs were separated by Ficoll-Histopaque density gradient centrifugation and cryopreserved in liquid nitrogen vapor phase. Purity and quantity of every magnetically sorted T cell population were checked by analytical flow cytometry. Genomic DNA was isolated from each sorted fraction and quantified by UV absorbance on a Nanodrop 2000c. In regard to this clone: Its specific antigen is unknown. Base quality data are lacking; no much larger clone is found one base away.

Overall results and qualifications from the work: Pairwise subsampling led to the expectation that sequencing depth would affect the degree of clonotype sharing among donors. Across four donors, approximately 5% of naive CD4, approximately 3.6% of naive CD8, approximately 2.5% of memory CD4, and 0.4% of memory CD8 clonotypes were shared. Sampling was restricted to blood, and TCR repertoires in tissues likely differ from the TCR repertoires found in blood. Naive subsets generally had larger estimated clonotype richness than memory subsets did. Because the study included a small number of donors, the genetic and exposure-history diversity represented was limited. Higher generation probabilities were observed for clonotypes shared by all four sorted-subset donors than for non-shared clonotypes. Even with the large sequencing depth, rarefaction of the sorted-subset datasets indicated that sequencing was incomplete.

Using the deep immunoSEQ assay, TCR CDR3 regions were amplified from genomic DNA by multiplex PCR. For each cell subset, the extracted genomic DNA was distributed evenly across all wells of several immunoSEQ 96-well plates, and each plate served as one replicate. Each replicate PCR for sorted subsets received about 200 ng genomic DNA, equal to about 30,000 T cell genomes. The purified libraries were quantified using a Qubit 3.0 fluorometer, sized with a Bioanalyzer 2100, and then quantified again using the KAPA Library Quantification kit. Each immunoSEQ 96-well plate was sequenced on its own single-read 150-cycle Illumina NextSeq 550 flow cell. Processing in the source paper ran as follows. Because the immunoSEQ output included only junctional sequences and no quality scores, the filtering could not be the same as the filtering used for full-length reads. Sequences were annotated with PyIR, a Python wrapper for IgBLAST v1.9, using IMGT germline references to assign V/J genes and CDR3. Any read was removed if the V/J assignment was weak (E-value above 1e-6), the CDR3 was missing, or the read contained stop codons, out-of-frame junctions, or ambiguous translated residues. V3J clonotypes were defined as sequences sharing the same inferred V gene, J gene, and CDR3 amino acid sequence. To compute the percentage overlap between repertoires, the number of shared unique clonotypes was divided by the size of the smaller repertoire. Richness of each repertoire was evaluated using RTK rarefaction, the Chao1 estimator, and Recon v2.1 estimates of unobserved clonotypes. For all TCRbeta clonotypes obtained by the gDNA method from a handful of donors, generation probabilities were computed with OLGA. Sourced from immuneACCESS, this table was stored by TCRdb with only in-frame sequences that have V and J called. A share of the clones is absent; for the studies checked, an unresolved V gene accounts for under half, and the remainder has no known explanation. V and J calls and clone size are copied from that table; D and trimming were computed from the DNA. Across this sample there are around 2.5 million clones, with over 85% seen only once. Of the sample, roughly 0.39% is held by the ten largest clones.

The sample was naive CD4+ T cells from PBMCs. The cell subset or site tag for this specimen amounts to: CD45RA+ positively selected. This sequence originates from a young man in good health. Some clones in this sample may be carry-over from other donors' samples.

The CDR3 protein sequence reads: CASSLPLVQSGYGYTF. The DNA sequence reads TGTGCCAGCAGTTTACCCTTGGTCCAGTCGGGGTATGGCTACACCTTC. In this chain, TRBV28 is recombined with TRBJ1-2; the D gene is not confidently resolved. The germline V gene supplies CDR1 MDHEN and CDR2 SYDVKM. From its cysteine to its phenylalanine, the CDR3 spans 16 amino acids. Only the CDR3 DNA is retained, 48 bases long and in frame from the first base. The V and J ends are trimmed by 2 bases and 5 bases, leaving 18 bases between them.